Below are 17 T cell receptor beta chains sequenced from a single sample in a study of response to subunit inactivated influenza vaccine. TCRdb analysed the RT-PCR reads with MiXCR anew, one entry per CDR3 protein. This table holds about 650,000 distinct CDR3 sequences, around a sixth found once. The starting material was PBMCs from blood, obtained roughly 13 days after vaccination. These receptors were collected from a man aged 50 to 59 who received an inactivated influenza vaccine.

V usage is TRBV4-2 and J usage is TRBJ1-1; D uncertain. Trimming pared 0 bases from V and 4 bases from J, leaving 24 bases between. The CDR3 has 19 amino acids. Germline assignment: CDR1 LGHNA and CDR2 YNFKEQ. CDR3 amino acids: CASSQDGRPGPQRSTEAFF. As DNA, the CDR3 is TGTGCCAGCAGCCAAGATGGAAGGCCAGGACCTCAGAGGAGCACTGAAGCTTTCTTT.

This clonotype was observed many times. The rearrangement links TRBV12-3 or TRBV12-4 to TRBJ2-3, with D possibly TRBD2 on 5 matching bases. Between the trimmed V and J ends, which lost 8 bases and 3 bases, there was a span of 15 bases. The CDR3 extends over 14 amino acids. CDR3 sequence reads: CASRNSERTDTQYF. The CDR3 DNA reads TGTGCCAGCCGGAATAGCGAAAGGACAGATACGCAGTATTTT.

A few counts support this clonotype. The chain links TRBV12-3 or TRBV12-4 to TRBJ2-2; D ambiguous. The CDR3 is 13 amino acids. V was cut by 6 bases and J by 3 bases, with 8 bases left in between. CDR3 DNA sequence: TGTGCCAGCAGGTGGGGTGACACCGGGGAGCTGTTTTTT. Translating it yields CASRWGDTGELFF.

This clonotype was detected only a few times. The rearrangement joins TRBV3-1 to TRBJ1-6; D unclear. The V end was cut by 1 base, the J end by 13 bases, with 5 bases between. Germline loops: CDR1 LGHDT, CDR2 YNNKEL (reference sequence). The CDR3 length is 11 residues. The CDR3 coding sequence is TGTGCCAGCAGCCAAGGAGGGCCCCTCCACTTT. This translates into CASSQGGPLHF.

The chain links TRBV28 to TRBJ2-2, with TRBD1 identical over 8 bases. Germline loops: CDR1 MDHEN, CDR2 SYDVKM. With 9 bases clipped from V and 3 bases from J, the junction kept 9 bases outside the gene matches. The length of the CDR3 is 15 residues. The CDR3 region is CASHPAGGYTGELFF. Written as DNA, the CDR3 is TGTGCCAGTCACCCCGCAGGGGGCTACACCGGGGAGCTGTTTTTT.

The CDR3 DNA reads TGTGCCAGCAGTTTTGGGGGCAGGGAGGAGCAGTACTTC. It specifies CASSFGGREEQYF. The chain recombines TRBV28 with TRBJ2-7; perhaps TRBD1 as D (6 bases). Germline V gene lookup returns CDR1 MDHEN and CDR2 SYDVKM. This CDR3 is built from 13 residues. V was shortened by 3 bases and J by 7 bases, with 13 bases between the two germline ends.

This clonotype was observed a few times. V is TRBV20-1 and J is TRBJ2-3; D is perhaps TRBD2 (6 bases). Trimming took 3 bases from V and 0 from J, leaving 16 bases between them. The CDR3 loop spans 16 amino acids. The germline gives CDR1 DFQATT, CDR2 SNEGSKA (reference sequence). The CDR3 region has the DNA TGCAGTGCTAGCGACTCCCGGGACTTCAGCACAGATACGCAGTATTTT. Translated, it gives CSASDSRDFSTDTQYF.

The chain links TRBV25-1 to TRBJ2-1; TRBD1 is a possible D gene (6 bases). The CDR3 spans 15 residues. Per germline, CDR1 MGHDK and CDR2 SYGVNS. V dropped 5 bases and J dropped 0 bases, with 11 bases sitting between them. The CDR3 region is CASSWDIFSYNEQFF. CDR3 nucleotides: TGTGCCAGCAGTTGGGACATATTCTCCTACAATGAGCAGTTCTTC.

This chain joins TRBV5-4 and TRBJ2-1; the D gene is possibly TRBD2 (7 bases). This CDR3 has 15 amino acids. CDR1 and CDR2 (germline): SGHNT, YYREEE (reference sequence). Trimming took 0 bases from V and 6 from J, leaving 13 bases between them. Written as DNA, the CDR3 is TGTGCCAGCAGCTTGGGGGGAGGGGGGCCCAATGAGCAGTTCTTC. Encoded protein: CASSLGGGGPNEQFF.

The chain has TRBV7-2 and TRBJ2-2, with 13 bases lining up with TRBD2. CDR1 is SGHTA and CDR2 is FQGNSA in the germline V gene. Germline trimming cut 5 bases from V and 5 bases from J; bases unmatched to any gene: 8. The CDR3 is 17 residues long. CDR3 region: CASSPTSGRARTGELFF. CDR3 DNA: TGTGCCAGCAGCCCTACTAGCGGGAGGGCCCGGACCGGGGAGCTGTTTTTT.

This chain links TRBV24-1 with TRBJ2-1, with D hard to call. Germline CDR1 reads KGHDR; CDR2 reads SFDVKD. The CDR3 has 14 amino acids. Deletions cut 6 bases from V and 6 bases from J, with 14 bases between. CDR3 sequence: CATSFASPSNEQFF. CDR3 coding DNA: TGTGCCACCAGTTTCGCTTCCCCATCCAATGAGCAGTTCTTC.

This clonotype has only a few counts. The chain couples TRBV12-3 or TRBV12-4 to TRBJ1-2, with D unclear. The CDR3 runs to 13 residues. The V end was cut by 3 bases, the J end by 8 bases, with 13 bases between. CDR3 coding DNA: TGTGCCAGCAGTTTGACCCCCCCAGGCGGCTACACCTTC. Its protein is CASSLTPPGGYTF.

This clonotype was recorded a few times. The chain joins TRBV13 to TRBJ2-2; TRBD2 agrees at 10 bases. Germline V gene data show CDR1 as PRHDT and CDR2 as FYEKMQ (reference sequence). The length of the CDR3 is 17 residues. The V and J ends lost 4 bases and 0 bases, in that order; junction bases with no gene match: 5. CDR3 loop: CASSSDLAGANTGELFF. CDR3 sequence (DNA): TGTGCCAGCAGCTCCGATCTAGCGGGGGCGAACACCGGGGAGCTGTTTTTT.

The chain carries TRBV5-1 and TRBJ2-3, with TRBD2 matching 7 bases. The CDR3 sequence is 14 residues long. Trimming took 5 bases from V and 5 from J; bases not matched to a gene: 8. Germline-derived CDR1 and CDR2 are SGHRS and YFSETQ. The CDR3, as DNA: TGCGCCAGCAGGGGAGGGACCCCGGGAGATACGCAGTATTTT. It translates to CASRGGTPGDTQYF.

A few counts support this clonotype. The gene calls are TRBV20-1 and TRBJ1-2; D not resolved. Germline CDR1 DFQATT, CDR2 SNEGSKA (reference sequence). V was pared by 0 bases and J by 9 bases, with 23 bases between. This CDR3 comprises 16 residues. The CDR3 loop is CSARDQAPQALRRYTF. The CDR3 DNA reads TGCAGTGCTAGAGACCAGGCGCCCCAGGCACTAAGACGCTACACCTTC.

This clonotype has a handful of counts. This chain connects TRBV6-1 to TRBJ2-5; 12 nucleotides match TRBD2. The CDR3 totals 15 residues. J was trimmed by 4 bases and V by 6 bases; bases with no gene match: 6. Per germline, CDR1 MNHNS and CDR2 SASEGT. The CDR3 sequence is CASSGTSGHSETQYF. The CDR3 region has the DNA TGTGCCAGCAGCGGGACTAGCGGGCACTCAGAGACCCAGTACTTC.

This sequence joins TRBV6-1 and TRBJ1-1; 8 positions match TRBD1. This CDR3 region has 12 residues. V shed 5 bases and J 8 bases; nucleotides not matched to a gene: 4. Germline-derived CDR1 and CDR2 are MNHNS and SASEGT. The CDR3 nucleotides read TGTGCCAGCAGTTGGACAGGGTTGGAAGCTTTCTTT. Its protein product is CASSWTGLEAFF.